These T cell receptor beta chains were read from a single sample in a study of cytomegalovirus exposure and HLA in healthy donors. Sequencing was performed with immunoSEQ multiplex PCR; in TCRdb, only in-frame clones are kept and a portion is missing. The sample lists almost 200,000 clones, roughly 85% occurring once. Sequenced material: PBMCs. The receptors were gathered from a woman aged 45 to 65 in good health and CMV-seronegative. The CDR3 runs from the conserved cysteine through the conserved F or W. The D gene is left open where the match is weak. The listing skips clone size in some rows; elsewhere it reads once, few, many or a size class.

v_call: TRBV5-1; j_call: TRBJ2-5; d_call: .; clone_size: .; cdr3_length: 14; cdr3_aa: CASGKAGPQETQYF; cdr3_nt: TGCGCCAGCGGCAAGGCGGGTCCCCAAGAGACCCAGTACTTC
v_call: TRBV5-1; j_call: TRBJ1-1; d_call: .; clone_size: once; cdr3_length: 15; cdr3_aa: CASSPEGHRNTEAFF; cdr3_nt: TGCGCCAGCAGCCCGGAGGGGCATAGGAACACTGAAGCTTTCTTT
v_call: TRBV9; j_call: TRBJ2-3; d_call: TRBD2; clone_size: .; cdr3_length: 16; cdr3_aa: CASSVLSGRKTDTQYF; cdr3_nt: TGTGCCAGCAGCGTACTTAGCGGGAGGAAAACAGATACGCAGTATTTT
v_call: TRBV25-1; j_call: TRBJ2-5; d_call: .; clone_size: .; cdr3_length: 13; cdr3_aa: CASSRGLLETQYF; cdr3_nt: TGTGCCAGCAGCCGGGGACTTTTGGAGACCCAGTACTTC
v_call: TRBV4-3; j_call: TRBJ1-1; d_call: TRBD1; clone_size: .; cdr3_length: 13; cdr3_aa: CASSQTRQGEAFF; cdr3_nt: TGCGCCAGCAGCCAAACCCGACAGGGTGAAGCTTTCTTT
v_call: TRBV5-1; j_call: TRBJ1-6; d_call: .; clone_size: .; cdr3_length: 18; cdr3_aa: CASSLQVTASSYNSPLHF; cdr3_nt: TGCGCCAGCAGCTTGCAGGTCACGGCCAGCTCCTATAATTCACCCCTCCACTTT
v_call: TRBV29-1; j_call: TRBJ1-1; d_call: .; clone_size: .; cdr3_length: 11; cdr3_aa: CSSRTPGEAFF; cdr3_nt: TGCAGCTCCCGTACGCCCGGTGAAGCTTTCTTT
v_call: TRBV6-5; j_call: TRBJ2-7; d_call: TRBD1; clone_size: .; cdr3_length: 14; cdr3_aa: CASSGDRASYEQYF; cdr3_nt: TGTGCCAGCAGTGGGGACAGGGCATCCTACGAGCAGTACTTC
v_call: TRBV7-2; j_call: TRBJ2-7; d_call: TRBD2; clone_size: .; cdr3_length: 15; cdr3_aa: CASSFRLAVFYEQYF; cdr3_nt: TGTGCCAGCAGCTTTCGACTAGCGGTGTTCTACGAGCAGTACTTC
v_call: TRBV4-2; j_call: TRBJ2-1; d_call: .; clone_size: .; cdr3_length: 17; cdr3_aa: CASSQDSSGSSYNEQFF; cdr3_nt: TGTGCCAGCAGCCAAGATTCGAGCGGCAGCTCCTACAATGAGCAGTTCTTC
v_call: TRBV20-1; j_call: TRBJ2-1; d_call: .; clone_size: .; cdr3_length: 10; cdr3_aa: CSATRGRRFF; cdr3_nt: TGCAGTGCTACCCGGGGTAGACGGTTCTTC
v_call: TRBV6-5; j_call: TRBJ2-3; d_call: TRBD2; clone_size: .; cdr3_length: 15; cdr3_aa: CASSPFPGGTDTQYF; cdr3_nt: TGTGCCAGCAGCCCCTTCCCGGGGGGGACAGATACGCAGTATTTT
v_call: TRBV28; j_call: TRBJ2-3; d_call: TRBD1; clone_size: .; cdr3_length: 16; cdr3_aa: CASSQFPGQGEDTQYF; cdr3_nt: TGTGCCAGCAGTCAATTCCCGGGACAGGGGGAAGATACGCAGTATTTT
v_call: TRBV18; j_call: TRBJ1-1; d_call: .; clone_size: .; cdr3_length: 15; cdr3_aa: CASYGQSFMNTEAFF; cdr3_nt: TGTGCCAGCTACGGACAGTCCTTCATGAACACTGAAGCTTTCTTT
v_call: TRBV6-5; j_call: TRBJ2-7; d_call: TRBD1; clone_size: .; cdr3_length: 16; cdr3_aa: CASSYSDRALFHEQYF; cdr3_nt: TGTGCCAGCAGTTACTCAGACAGGGCGTTATTCCACGAGCAGTACTTC
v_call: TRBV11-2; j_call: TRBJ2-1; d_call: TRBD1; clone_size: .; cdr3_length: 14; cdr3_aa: CASSFQGEYNEQFF; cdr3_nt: TGTGCCAGCAGCTTCCAGGGGGAGTACAATGAGCAGTTCTTC
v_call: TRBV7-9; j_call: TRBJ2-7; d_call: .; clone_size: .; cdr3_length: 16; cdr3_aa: CSSSLNPGQLSYEQYF; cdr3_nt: TGTTCCAGCAGCTTAAATCCAGGCCAACTCTCCTACGAGCAGTACTTC
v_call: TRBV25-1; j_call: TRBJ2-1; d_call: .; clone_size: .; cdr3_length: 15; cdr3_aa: CASSAGAGRHNEQFF; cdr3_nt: TGTGCCAGCAGTGCCGGTGCGGGACGCCACAATGAGCAGTTCTTC
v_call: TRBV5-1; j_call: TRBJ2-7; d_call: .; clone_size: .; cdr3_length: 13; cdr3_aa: CASSQGSHNEQYF; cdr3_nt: TGCGCCAGCTCCCAGGGGAGCCACAACGAGCAGTACTTC
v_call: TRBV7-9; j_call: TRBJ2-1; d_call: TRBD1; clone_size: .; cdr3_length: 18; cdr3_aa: CASSPRDRGRFSNNEQFF; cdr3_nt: TGTGCCAGCAGCCCCCGGGACAGGGGGCGGTTTTCCAACAATGAGCAGTTCTTC
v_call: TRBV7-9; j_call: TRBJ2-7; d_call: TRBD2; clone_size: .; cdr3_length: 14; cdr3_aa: CASSPSGGSYEQYF; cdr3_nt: TGTGCCAGCAGCCCTAGCGGGGGTTCCTACGAGCAGTACTTC
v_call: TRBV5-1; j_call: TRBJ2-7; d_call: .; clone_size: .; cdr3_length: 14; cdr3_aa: CASSSSGQSYEQYF; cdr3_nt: TGCGCCAGCAGCAGCTCCGGACAGTCCTACGAGCAGTACTTC